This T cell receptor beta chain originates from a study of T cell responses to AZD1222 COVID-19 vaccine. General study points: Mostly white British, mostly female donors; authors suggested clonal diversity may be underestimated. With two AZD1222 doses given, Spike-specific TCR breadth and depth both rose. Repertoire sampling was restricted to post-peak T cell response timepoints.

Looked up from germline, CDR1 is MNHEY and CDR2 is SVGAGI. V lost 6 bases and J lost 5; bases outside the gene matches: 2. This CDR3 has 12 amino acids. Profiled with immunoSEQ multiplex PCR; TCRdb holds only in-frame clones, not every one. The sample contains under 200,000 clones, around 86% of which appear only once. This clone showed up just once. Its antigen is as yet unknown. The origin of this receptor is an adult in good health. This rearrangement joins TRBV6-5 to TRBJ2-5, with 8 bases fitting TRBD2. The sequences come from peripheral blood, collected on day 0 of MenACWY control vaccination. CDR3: CASRSSGETQYF. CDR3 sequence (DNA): TGTGCCAGCAGGTCTAGCGGGGAGACCCAGTACTTC.